The 32 T cell receptor beta chains below were found in one sample sequenced in a study of T cells in Graves' hyperthyroidism and ophthalmopathy. Researchers took RNA transcripts and amplified the TCR beta CDR3 regions from them. First-round RT-PCR targeting the TCR CDR3 was performed with the HTBI primer set. One entry per CDR3 protein, called by TCRdb with MiXCR from the multiplex PCR reads. The sample includes some 530,000 distinct CDR3 sequences, 22% of them seen just once. Sequenced sample: blood. These receptors were taken from a woman aged 65 to 85 with Graves' ophthalmopathy.

This rearrangement joins TRBV20-1 to TRBJ2-7, with 8 bases aligning to TRBD2. Trimming took 5 bases from V and 2 from J; bases not matched to a gene: 14. The length of the CDR3 is 16 residues. CDR1 and CDR2 from the germline V gene are DFQATT and SNEGSKA (reference sequence). This chain's CDR3 is CSAPGASGPETYEQYF. CDR3 coding DNA: TGCAGTGCTCCGGGGGCTAGCGGGCCTGAAACCTACGAGCAGTACTTC.

This clonotype came up many times. J is TRBJ2-5 and V is TRBV20-1; the D is unclear. Per germline, CDR1 DFQATT and CDR2 SNEGSKA (reference sequence). The CDR3 runs to 12 residues. V was clipped by 0 bases and J by 5 bases, with 7 bases between them. CDR3 amino acids: CSARDSSETQYF. The CDR3 nucleotides read TGCAGTGCTAGAGATAGTAGCGAGACCCAGTACTTC.

In this sample, this clonotype turned up many times. The chain joins TRBV28 to TRBJ1-2; D perhaps matches TRBD1 (5 bases). The CDR3 sequence is 13 residues long. From germline, CDR1 is MDHEN and CDR2 SYDVKM. V was shortened by 2 bases and J by 4 bases, with 8 bases between the two germline ends. CDR3 nucleotide sequence: TGTGCCAGCAGTTTAACGGGGCTCTATGGCTACACCTTC. Encoded protein: CASSLTGLYGYTF.

The chain links TRBV29-1 to TRBJ2-7, with D unclear. Trimming pared 5 bases from V and 6 bases from J, leaving 20 bases between. The germline CDR1 and CDR2 sequences are SQVTM and ANQGSEA. The CDR3 runs to 14 residues. CDR3 in DNA: TGCAGCGTTAGCCCCCCCGGGCCACCGGGCGAGCAGTACTTC. Protein sequence: CSVSPPGPPGEQYF.

This clonotype has ten or more counts. The chain couples TRBV6-2 or TRBV6-3 to TRBJ2-1; D call uncertain. Per germline, CDR1 MNHEY and CDR2 SVGEGT. The V and J ends lost 9 bases and 0 bases respectively, with 12 bases between them. The CDR3 is made up of 14 amino acids. CDR3 protein: CASSPLSSYNEQFF. CDR3 nucleotide sequence: TGTGCCAGTAGTCCCCTGAGCTCCTACAATGAGCAGTTCTTC.

Details on this clonotype: This may come from a read error, since a much larger clone is one base off. The chain carries TRBV20-1 and TRBJ1-1; D remains unclear. The CDR3 sequence is 12 residues long. Trimming cost V 0 bases and J 4 bases, with 6 bases left between them. Germline CDR1 is DFQATT and CDR2 is SNEGSKA (reference sequence). The CDR3 region is CSAREPSTEAFF. The CDR3 DNA reads TGCAGTGCTAGAGAACCTAGCACTGAAGCTTTCTTT.

The rearrangement joins TRBV5-4 to TRBJ1-1; no clear D. The CDR3 spans 15 residues. Germline V CDR1 and CDR2: SGHNT, YYREEE (reference sequence). V was clipped by 0 bases and J by 1 base, with 10 bases between them. In nucleotides, the CDR3 is TGTGCCAGCAGCTTGGGTATGGCCACGAACACTGAAGCTTTCTTT. Residues: CASSLGMATNTEAFF.

This clonotype was recorded a few times. The chain is built from TRBV15 and TRBJ1-4, with D maybe TRBD1 (6 bases). CDR3 length: 16 residues. Trimming took 4 bases from V and 1 from J, leaving 13 bases between them. Germline CDR1 reads LNHNV; CDR2 reads YYDKDF (reference sequence). CDR3 sequence (DNA): TGTGCCACCAGCACAGATGAGGGGGTAACTAATGAAAAACTGTTTTTT. It specifies CATSTDEGVTNEKLFF.

This clonotype turned up a few times. The J gene is TRBJ2-3, the V gene TRBV7-2; D gene uncertain. The CDR3 length is 16 residues. The V gene lost 4 bases and the J gene lost 5 bases, with 19 bases spanning the gap. Germline V CDR1 and CDR2: SGHTA, FQGNSA. The CDR3 is CASSSTETPPIDTQYF. The CDR3 DNA follows: TGTGCCAGCAGCTCTACCGAGACCCCTCCGATAGATACGCAGTATTTT.

This clonotype was found many times. This sequence joins TRBV7-2 and TRBJ1-2, with 8 bases that match TRBD1. From germline, CDR1 is SGHTA and CDR2 FQGNSA. CDR3 length equals 12 residues. V lost 6 bases, J lost 8 bases, and 5 bases stayed unmatched. The CDR3 bases are TGTGCCAGCAGGAGGACAGGGCAGGGCTACACCTTC. It translates to CASRRTGQGYTF.

This clonotype was recorded a few times. The chain joins TRBV29-1 to TRBJ2-2; TRBD1 matches at 10 bases. The V gene end was trimmed by 7 bases and the J gene end by 7 bases; junction bases not matched to a gene: 0. Germline CDR1 SQVTM, CDR2 ANQGSEA. The CDR3 consists of 11 residues. CDR3 in DNA: TGCAGCGGGACAGGGGGCGGGGAGCTGTTTTTT. Its translation is CSGTGGGELFF.

V usage is TRBV30 and J usage is TRBJ2-5; D possibly corresponds to TRBD2 (5 bases). The CDR3 is 13 residues long. V lost 3 bases, J lost 2 bases, and 10 bases lay in between. Germline CDR1 and CDR2: GTSNPN and SVGIG (reference sequence). The CDR3 DNA reads as TGTGCCTGGAGGCCTAGCCATCAAGAGACCCAGTACTTC. The encoded protein is CAWRPSHQETQYF.

This clonotype was seen many times. The genes are TRBV20-1 and TRBJ2-1; TRBD2 agrees at 8 bases. The germline V gene encodes CDR1 DFQATT and CDR2 SNEGSKA (reference sequence). J was trimmed by 0 bases and V by 4 bases; bases with no gene match: 2. The CDR3 contains 14 residues. The CDR3 reads CSAIAGSSYNEQFF. For the CDR3, the DNA is TGCAGTGCTATAGCGGGGAGCTCCTACAATGAGCAGTTCTTC.

V is TRBV24-1 and J is TRBJ2-1; D unresolved. CDR1 is KGHDR, CDR2 SFDVKD, per germline. The CDR3 covers 10 residues. Trimming shortened V by 8 bases and J by 8 bases, and 6 bases separated the two germline ends. This chain's CDR3 is CATTEDEQFF. The CDR3 DNA reads TGTGCCACCACTGAGGATGAGCAGTTCTTC.

This clonotype was seen many times. The V and J genes are TRBV12-3 or TRBV12-4 and TRBJ2-5; D is perhaps TRBD1 or TRBD2 (6 bases each). The length of the CDR3 is 14 residues. Trimming took 5 bases from V and 4 from J, leaving 14 bases between them. The CDR3 nucleotides read TGTGCCAGCAGTCGTGGGGGGCGGGTAGAGACCCAGTACTTC. This codes for CASSRGGRVETQYF.

The genes are TRBV29-1 and TRBJ1-1; maybe TRBD1 (5 bases). Germline values: CDR1 SQVTM, CDR2 ANQGSEA. The CDR3 loop spans 11 amino acids. V dropped 6 bases and J dropped 1 base, with 6 bases sitting between them. The chain's CDR3 is CSVQENTEAFF. The CDR3 DNA reads as TGCAGCGTACAGGAGAACACTGAAGCTTTCTTT.

This clonotype has only a few counts. The chain carries TRBV7-2 and TRBJ1-2, with D unresolved. This CDR3 region has 12 residues. Per germline, CDR1 SGHTA and CDR2 FQGNSA. The ends were cut back, 1 base at V and 8 bases at J, with 8 bases in the middle. In nucleotides, the CDR3 is TGTGCCAGCAGCTTAGGAGCTGAGGGCTACACCTTC. Translating gives CASSLGAEGYTF.

This clonotype came up many times. The chain links TRBV24-1 to TRBJ1-5; D not certain. The CDR3 contains 15 residues. With 12 bases removed from V and 1 base from J, the gap between germline ends came to 18 bases. The germline V gene has CDR1 KGHDR and CDR2 SFDVKD. The CDR3 sequence: CASAAGVGSNQPQHF. CDR3 coding DNA: TGTGCCTCCGCTGCCGGGGTTGGCAGCAATCAGCCCCAGCATTTT.

Many counts were recorded for this clonotype. The chain has TRBV5-1 and TRBJ2-1, with a weak D call TRBD2 (6 bases). V lost 0 bases and J 4 bases, leaving 11 bases between the germline ends. Per the germline V gene, CDR1 is SGHRS and CDR2 is YFSETQ. This CDR3 spans 15 amino acids. The CDR3 region is CASSLGTTQYNEQFF. As DNA, the CDR3 is TGCGCCAGCAGCTTGGGGACTACCCAATACAATGAGCAGTTCTTC.

This clonotype was seen at least ten times. The V gene is TRBV2, the J gene TRBJ2-7; 14 bases fit TRBD2. Trimming cost V 4 bases and J 6 bases; bases outside gene matches: 5. The CDR3 contains 15 residues. CDR1 is SNHLY, CDR2 FYNNEI, per germline. In DNA form, the CDR3 reads TGTGCCAGCAGTGTGGGACTAGCGGGAGTGGGCGAGCAGTACTTC. Amino acid sequence: CASSVGLAGVGEQYF.

This clonotype is large within its sample. V usage is TRBV7-2 and J usage is TRBJ1-1, with no clear D. V lost 1 base and J lost 8, with 11 bases in between. The V gene's germline CDR1 is SGHTA and CDR2 FQGNSA. The CDR3 length is 13 residues. CDR3 DNA sequence: TGTGCCAGCAGCTTAGAGCAGAATCAAGAAGCTTTCTTT. Translating gives CASSLEQNQEAFF.

This clonotype has more than one count but fewer than ten. The V gene is TRBV6-1, the J gene TRBJ2-7; D ambiguous. With 6 bases removed from V and 4 bases from J, the gap between germline ends came to 13 bases. This CDR3 has 13 residues. Germline lookup yields CDR1 MNHNS and CDR2 SASEGT. DNA for the CDR3: TGTGCCAGCAGCAGAAGGGAACTATACGAGCAGTACTTC. Translation gives CASSRRELYEQYF.

V gene TRBV6-2 or TRBV6-3 combines with J gene TRBJ2-4; D remains ambiguous. CDR3 length: 14 residues. V lost 2 bases to trimming and J lost 0 bases, with 5 bases between them. CDR1 and CDR2 from the germline V gene are MNHEY and SVGEGT. CDR3 sequence (DNA): TGTGCCAGCAGTTACGGCACAGCCAAAAACATTCAGTACTTC. Its translation is CASSYGTAKNIQYF.

This clonotype was counted only a few times. V usage is TRBV28 and J usage is TRBJ2-7, with 9 positions matching TRBD2. The CDR3 sequence is 15 residues long. Trimming took 6 bases from V and 4 from J; bases not matched to a gene: 10. Germline CDR1 is MDHEN and CDR2 is SYDVKM. The CDR3 region is CASRAPPSGIYEQYF. Here the CDR3 DNA reads TGTGCCAGCAGGGCCCCGCCTAGCGGGATTTACGAGCAGTACTTC.

The CDR3 sequence is CSARLDPDQPQHF. The CDR3 DNA sequence: TGCAGTGCTAGATTGGACCCCGATCAGCCCCAGCATTTT. The chain uses TRBV20-1 and TRBJ1-5, with D unresolved. The germline CDR1 and CDR2 sequences are DFQATT and SNEGSKA (reference sequence). Trimming removed 2 bases at V and 5 bases at J, with 10 bases between. The CDR3 is 13 residues long.

The count of this clonotype is one. The rearrangement uses TRBV6-2 or TRBV6-3 and TRBJ2-5; D perhaps matches TRBD2 (6 bases). CDR3 length: 13 residues. V lost 7 bases and J lost 4, with 13 bases in between. In germline, CDR1 is MNHEY, CDR2 SVGEGT. The CDR3 nucleotides read TGTGCCAGCAACCTCGGGACTGCAGAGACCCAGTACTTC. This encodes CASNLGTAETQYF.

This clonotype was observed a few times. The rearrangement joins TRBV2 to TRBJ2-6; no clear D gene. CDR3 length: 15 amino acids. Germline loops: CDR1 SNHLY, CDR2 FYNNEI. The V and J ends lost 6 bases and 2 bases respectively, with 11 bases between them. In nucleotides, the CDR3 is TGTGCCAGCAGCCCGGAAGCCACTGGGGCCAACGTCCTGACTTTC. This gives the protein CASSPEATGANVLTF.

This clonotype was seen at least ten times. One junction end does not reproduce the germline sequence, and a read error may be involved. This chain links TRBV11-2 with TRBJ1-1, with D unclear. Per the germline V gene, CDR1 is SGHAT and CDR2 is FQNNGV. There are 12 residues in the CDR3. DNA for the CDR3: TGTGCCAGCACCTTATCGGACACTGAAGCTTTCTTT. Its translation: CASTLSDTEAFF.

This clonotype was detected once. The V and J genes are TRBV20-1 and TRBJ2-6; no clear D gene. With 2 bases removed from V and 0 bases from J, the gap between germline ends came to 14 bases. This CDR3 has 17 residues. Germline-derived CDR1 and CDR2 are DFQATT and SNEGSKA (reference sequence). The CDR3 protein is CSARSHTDSSGANVLTF. The CDR3 DNA follows: TGCAGTGCTAGATCCCATACAGATAGCTCTGGGGCCAACGTCCTGACTTTC.

This clonotype was seen ten or more times. The chain combines TRBV6-5 with TRBJ2-7; the D is unclear. V lost 2 bases, J lost 3 bases, and 5 bases lay in between. In germline, CDR1 is MNHEY, CDR2 SVGAGI. The CDR3 consists of 12 residues. CDR3 bases: TGTGCCAGCAGTTACGAAAACTACGAGCAGTACTTC. This translates into CASSYENYEQYF.

This clonotype was observed a few times. This chain links TRBV12-3 or TRBV12-4 with TRBJ1-1; 7 bases align to TRBD1. J lost 10 bases, V lost 6 bases, and 5 bases had no gene match. This CDR3 has 11 residues. The CDR3 DNA reads TGTGCCAGCAGAGGCCGGGACAGAGCTTTCTTT. Protein: CASRGRDRAFF.

This rearrangement joins TRBV9 to TRBJ1-5, with a tentative D call TRBD1 (5 bases). The CDR3 contains 15 residues. The V end was cut by 4 bases, the J end by 8 bases, with 19 bases between. Per germline, CDR1 SGDLS and CDR2 YYNGEE. In nucleotides, the CDR3 is TGTGCCAGCAGCCCTTCTGGGGCGGTCTGGGAGCCCCAGCATTTT. Amino acid sequence: CASSPSGAVWEPQHF.